The 20 T cell receptor beta chains below come from one sample, sequenced in a study of T cells in Graves' hyperthyroidism and ophthalmopathy. From RNA transcripts, TCR beta CDR3 regions were amplified. An initial round of RT-PCR targeting the TCR CDR3 relied on the HTBI primer set. TCRdb reprocessed the multiplex PCR reads via MiXCR and lists one record per CDR3 protein. Seen here are 300,000 or so distinct CDR3 sequences, around 15% observed once, and the top ten hold around 55%. The sequenced material came from blood. The receptors were gathered from a woman between 55 and 75 years old with Graves' ophthalmopathy.

This clonotype occurred many times. Written as DNA, the CDR3 is TGTGCCAGCAGACCCTTCACCCACAACAGGGGGCCCACAGATACGCAGTATTTT. Amino acids: CASRPFTHNRGPTDTQYF. The J gene is TRBJ2-3, the V gene TRBV6-1, with 9 bases that match TRBD1. J was trimmed by 2 bases and V by 6 bases; bases with no gene match: 15. Germline V gives CDR1 MNHNS, CDR2 SASEGT. The CDR3 contains 18 residues.

This clonotype was seen a handful of times. Mismatch with germline at one junction end may stem from a read error. This chain uses TRBV7-2 with TRBJ1-3; 10 nucleotides line up with TRBD1. The CDR3 spans 15 residues. The germline gives CDR1 SGHTA, CDR2 FQGNSA. The CDR3 here is CATSFGTGVGNTIYF. Here the CDR3 DNA reads TGTGCCACCAGCTTCGGGACAGGGGTCGGAAACACCATATATTTT.

The chain couples TRBV7-9 to TRBJ2-7; D remains unclear. The CDR3 has 13 residues. The ends were cut back, 5 bases at V and 3 bases at J, with 11 bases in the middle. Per the germline V gene, CDR1 is SEHNR and CDR2 is FQNEAQ (reference sequence). CDR3 sequence: CASSPRWGYEQYF. The CDR3 DNA follows: TGTGCCAGCAGCCCCCGGTGGGGCTACGAGCAGTACTTC.

This clonotype was seen repeatedly, ten times or more. This chain connects TRBV18 to TRBJ1-2; no reliable D call. The CDR3 length is 12 residues. CDR1 and CDR2 from the germline V gene are KGHSH and LQKENI. V lost 6 bases to trimming and J lost 5 bases, with 10 bases between them. CDR3 region: CASSEPGYGYTF. Written as DNA, the CDR3 is TGTGCCAGCTCCGAGCCCGGTTATGGCTACACCTTC. The full variable domain, rest sourced from reference TRBV18 and TRBJ1-2, is NAGVMQNPRHLVRRRGQEARLRCSPMKGHSHVYWYRQLPEEGLKFMVYLQKENIIDESGMPKERFSAEFPKEGPSILRIQQVVRGDSAAYFCASSEPGYGYTFGSGTRLTVV.

This clonotype was counted a few times. The rearrangement uses TRBV15 and TRBJ1-1; unclear D gene. Germline V lookup: CDR1 LNHNV, CDR2 YYDKDF (reference sequence). The V end was cut by 3 bases, the J end by 11 bases, with 13 bases between. This CDR3 is built from 12 residues. The CDR3 DNA sequence: TGTGCCACCAGCAGGCGGACGGCTCGGGCTTTCTTT. This codes for CATSRRTARAFF.

Ten or more counts support this clonotype. The genes are TRBV20-1 and TRBJ1-5; 9 bases are shared with TRBD1. With 5 bases clipped from V and 5 bases from J, the junction kept 10 bases outside the gene matches. The CDR3 runs 15 residues. Per germline, CDR1 DFQATT and CDR2 SNEGSKA (reference sequence). This chain's CDR3 is CSAPGGTGSDQPQHF. CDR3 bases: TGCAGTGCTCCGGGCGGGACAGGGTCTGATCAGCCCCAGCATTTT.

The table lists this clonotype with many counts. The gene calls are TRBV6-2 or TRBV6-3 and TRBJ2-1; 10 nucleotides align to TRBD2. Germline V CDR1 and CDR2: MNHEY, SVGEGT. CDR3 size: 15 residues. Trimming at V came to 0 bases and at J to 9 bases, leaving 5 bases not matched to a gene. The CDR3 reads CASSYSSSGRSEQFF. Here the CDR3 DNA reads TGTGCCAGCAGTTACTCGAGTAGCGGGAGGTCTGAGCAGTTCTTC.

The table lists this clonotype with many counts. This rearrangement joins TRBV29-1 to TRBJ2-1, with D possibly called TRBD1 or TRBD2 (5 bases each). The CDR3 is made up of 13 amino acids. The ends were cut back, 5 bases at V and 7 bases at J, with 15 bases in the middle. Germline V CDR1 and CDR2: SQVTM, ANQGSEA. CDR3 amino acids: CSVFPGPVNEQFF. CDR3 bases: TGCAGCGTTTTTCCGGGACCGGTGAATGAGCAGTTCTTC.

CDR3 residues: CASSYLDSNQPQHF. As DNA, the CDR3 is TGTGCCAGCAGTTACTTGGATAGCAATCAGCCCCAGCATTTT. The chain links TRBV6-2 or TRBV6-3 to TRBJ1-5, with unresolved D. Germline loops: CDR1 MNHEY, CDR2 SVGEGT. The ends were cut back, 1 base at V and 0 bases at J, with 4 bases in the middle. This CDR3 contains 14 residues.

This sequence joins TRBV4-1 and TRBJ1-5; D perhaps matches TRBD1 (5 bases). Trimming shortened V by 4 bases and J by 5 bases, and 15 bases separated the two germline ends. Germline CDR1 is MGHRA and CDR2 is YSYEKL. This CDR3 is 15 amino acids long. For the CDR3, the DNA is TGCGCCAGCAGCCCTGAGGCGGCGGGACATCAGCCCCAGCATTTT. Translation gives CASSPEAAGHQPQHF.

Only a few counts were recorded for this clonotype. This chain uses TRBV5-1 with TRBJ1-3; 8 bases fit TRBD1. V gave up 8 bases and J gave up 4 bases; unmatched junction bases: 11. The germline V gene has CDR1 SGHRS and CDR2 YFSETQ. This CDR3 is built from 15 residues. The CDR3 region is CASTPSTGAGNTIYF. CDR3 nucleotides: TGCGCCAGTACACCTTCGACAGGGGCCGGAAACACCATATATTTT. Looking up the rest from reference TRBV5-1 and TRBJ1-3 gives the full variable domain: KAGVTQTPRYLIKTRGQQVTLSCSPISGHRSVSWYQQTPGQGLQFLFEYFSETQRNKGNFPGRFSGRQFSNSRSEMNVSTLELGDSALYLCASTPSTGAGNTIYFGEGSWLTVV.

This clonotype was observed at least ten times. The V gene is TRBV12-3 or TRBV12-4, the J gene TRBJ2-6; the D is unclear. This CDR3 is 19 amino acids long. Deletions cut 3 bases from V and 0 bases from J, with 18 bases between. CDR3 nucleotides: TGTGCCAGCAGTTTTAACTTGTACTCAGATTACTCTGGGGCCAACGTCCTGACTTTC. This translates into CASSFNLYSDYSGANVLTF.

This clonotype was counted at least ten times. For the CDR3, the DNA is TGTGCCAGCTCACCACCTAGCGGGAGCTCCTACAATGAGCAGTTCTTC. This encodes CASSPPSGSSYNEQFF. The chain combines TRBV18 with TRBJ2-1; 9 bases match TRBD2. The J segment lost 0 bases and the V segment lost 0 bases, leaving 0 bases of the junction unmatched. This CDR3 contains 16 residues. Germline CDR1 is KGHSH and CDR2 is LQKENI.

The V gene is TRBV9, the J gene TRBJ2-2; no firm D call. The CDR3 spans 13 residues. V was pared by 0 bases and J by 4 bases, with 4 bases between. Germline lookup yields CDR1 SGDLS and CDR2 YYNGEE. The CDR3 is CASSVDLTGELFF. The CDR3 DNA reads as TGTGCCAGCAGCGTAGACCTCACCGGGGAGCTGTTTTTT.

The rearrangement uses TRBV6-2 or TRBV6-3 and TRBJ1-3; 9 bases are a match to TRBD1. Unmatched junction bases numbered 5, after V lost 2 bases and J lost 3 bases. In germline, CDR1 is MNHEY, CDR2 SVGEGT. This CDR3 is built from 16 residues. The CDR3 here is CASSYAGQGVGNTIYF. The CDR3, as DNA: TGTGCCAGCAGTTACGCGGGACAGGGCGTTGGAAACACCATATATTTT.

This clonotype was found many times. The J gene is TRBJ2-3, the V gene TRBV3-1; a weak D match, TRBD2 (5 bases). V lost 0 bases and J lost 7, with 11 bases in between. This CDR3 region has 14 residues. CDR1 LGHDT and CDR2 YNNKEL come from the germline V gene (reference sequence). This CDR3 reads CASSQESGSYTQYF. For the CDR3, the DNA is TGTGCCAGCAGCCAAGAGAGTGGGAGCTATACGCAGTATTTT.

The chain recombines TRBV5-1 with TRBJ2-5; 7 positions match TRBD1. This CDR3 contains 13 residues. In germline, CDR1 is SGHRS, CDR2 YFSETQ. V gave up 3 bases and J gave up 5 bases; unmatched junction bases: 4. The CDR3 DNA reads TGCGCCAGCAGCTCAGGGACAGTGGAGACCCAGTACTTC. It yields the protein CASSSGTVETQYF.

The chain recombines TRBV6-1 with TRBJ2-2; 14 bases match TRBD2. J was trimmed by 5 bases and V by 6 bases; bases with no gene match: 5. Germline loops: CDR1 MNHNS, CDR2 SASEGT. The CDR3 is 16 amino acids. CDR3 sequence (DNA): TGTGCCAGCAGCGCCGGGACTAGCGGGAGTACCGGGGAGCTGTTTTTT. Translating it yields CASSAGTSGSTGELFF.

This clonotype appeared many times. The chain has TRBV20-1 and TRBJ1-5; the match to TRBD1 covers 10 bases. CDR3 size: 14 residues. The trim removed 5 bases at V and 4 bases at J, leaving 5 bases unmatched. The V gene's germline CDR1 is DFQATT and CDR2 SNEGSKA (reference sequence). DNA for the CDR3: TGCAGTGCTGGGCCGGGACAGGGGAATCAGCCCCAGCATTTT. This translates into CSAGPGQGNQPQHF.

This clonotype was recorded at least ten times. The rearrangement uses TRBV12-3 or TRBV12-4 and TRBJ1-1; 9 bases are shared with TRBD1. This CDR3 is 14 amino acids long. The trim removed 6 bases at V and 6 bases at J, leaving 8 bases unmatched. The CDR3 region has the DNA TGTGCCAGCAGGGAGACAGGGGGTTCTTCTGAAGCTTTCTTT. This codes for CASRETGGSSEAFF.